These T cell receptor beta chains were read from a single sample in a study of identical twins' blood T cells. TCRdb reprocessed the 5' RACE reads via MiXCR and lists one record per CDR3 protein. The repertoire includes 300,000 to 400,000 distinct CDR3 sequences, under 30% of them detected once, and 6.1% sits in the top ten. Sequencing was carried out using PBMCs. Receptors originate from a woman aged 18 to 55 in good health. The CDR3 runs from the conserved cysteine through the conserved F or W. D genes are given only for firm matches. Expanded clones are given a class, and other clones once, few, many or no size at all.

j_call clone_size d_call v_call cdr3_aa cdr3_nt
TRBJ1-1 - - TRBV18 CASSPSRMANTEAFF TGTGCCAGCTCACCCTCCCGTATGGCAAACACTGAAGCTTTCTTT
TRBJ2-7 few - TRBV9 CASSVGGFYEQYF TGTGCCAGCAGCGTAGGAGGGTTTTACGAGCAGTACTTC
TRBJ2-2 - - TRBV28 CASRDREGSGELFF TGTGCCAGCAGGGACAGGGAGGGTTCCGGGGAGCTGTTTTTT
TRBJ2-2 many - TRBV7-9 CASSLRGVGELFF TGTGCCAGCAGCTTAAGGGGAGTCGGGGAGCTGTTTTTT
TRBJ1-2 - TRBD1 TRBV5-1 CASRWDRLPLYGYTF TGCGCCAGCAGATGGGACAGGCTGCCTCTGTATGGCTACACCTTC
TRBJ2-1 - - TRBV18 CASSLSRGPNEQFF TGTGCCAGCTCCCTCTCACGGGGGCCCAATGAGCAGTTCTTC
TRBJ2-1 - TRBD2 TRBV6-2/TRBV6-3 CASSGRTSGRGNNEQFF TGTGCCAGCAGTGGAAGGACTAGCGGGAGGGGTAACAATGAGCAGTTCTTC
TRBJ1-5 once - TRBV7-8 CASSSLRVGQPQHF TGTGCCAGCAGCTCCCTCAGGGTCGGTCAGCCCCAGCATTTT
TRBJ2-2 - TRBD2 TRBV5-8 CASSTYSGADTGELFF TGTGCCAGCAGCACATATAGCGGGGCGGACACCGGGGAGCTGTTTTTT
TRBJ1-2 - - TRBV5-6 CASSLMGGNEGYTF TGTGCCAGCAGCTTGATGGGAGGAAATGAAGGCTACACCTTC
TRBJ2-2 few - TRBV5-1 CASSQLPGELFF TGCGCCAGCAGCCAACTCCCCGGGGAGCTGTTTTTT
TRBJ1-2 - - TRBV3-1 CASRPDSLTNYGYTF TGTGCCAGCAGACCTGACAGTCTCACTAACTATGGCTACACCTTC
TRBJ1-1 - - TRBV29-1 CSVVGRLNTEAFF TGCAGCGTTGTAGGACGACTGAACACTGAAGCTTTCTTT
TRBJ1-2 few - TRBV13 CASSPPKGNYGYTF TGTGCCAGCAGCCCCCCGAAAGGAAACTATGGCTACACCTTC
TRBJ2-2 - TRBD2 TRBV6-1 CASSEIRLAVNTGELFF TGTGCCAGCAGTGAAATCCGACTAGCGGTTAACACCGGGGAGCTGTTTTTT
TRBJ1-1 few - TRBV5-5 CASNLYTGTEAFF TGTGCCAGCAACCTCTACACAGGAACTGAAGCTTTCTTT
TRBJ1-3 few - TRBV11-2 CASSLELPISGNTIYF TGTGCCAGCAGCTTAGAGTTACCGATCTCTGGAAACACCATATATTTT
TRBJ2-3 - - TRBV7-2 CASSLALAPTDTQYF TGTGCCAGCAGCTTAGCTCTGGCTCCCACAGATACGCAGTATTTT
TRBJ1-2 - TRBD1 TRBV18 CASSPNRGPDGYTF TGTGCCAGCTCACCGAACAGGGGGCCAGATGGCTACACCTTC
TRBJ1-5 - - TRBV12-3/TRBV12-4 CASSFRGADQPQHF TGTGCCAGCAGTTTTAGAGGTGCCGATCAGCCCCAGCATTTT
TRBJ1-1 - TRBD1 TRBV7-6 CASSLGQDGTTEAFF TGTGCCAGCAGCCTGGGACAGGATGGAACCACTGAAGCTTTCTTT
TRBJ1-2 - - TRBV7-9 CASSLVVARNGYTF TGTGCCAGCAGCTTAGTGGTTGCAAGGAATGGCTACACCTTC
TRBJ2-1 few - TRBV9 CASSVGATIHNEQFF TGTGCCAGCAGCGTAGGCGCGACGATTCACAATGAGCAGTTCTTC
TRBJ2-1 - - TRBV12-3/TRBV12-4 CASSFLASHEQFF TGTGCCAGCAGTTTCTTAGCCTCCCATGAGCAGTTCTTC
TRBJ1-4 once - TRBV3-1 CASSHAGRSNEKLFF TGTGCCAGCAGCCATGCAGGGCGCTCTAATGAAAAACTGTTTTTT
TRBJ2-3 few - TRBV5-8 CASSRVPNTQYF TGTGCCAGCAGTAGAGTCCCCAATACGCAGTATTTT
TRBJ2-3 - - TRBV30 CVWRWLGPTDTRYF TGTGTCTGGAGGTGGCTGGGACCCACAGATACGCGGTATTTT
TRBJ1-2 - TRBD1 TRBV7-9 CASSLVHRGDYTF TGTGCCAGCAGCTTAGTGCACAGGGGGGACTACACCTTC
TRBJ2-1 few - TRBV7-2 CASSLLYNEQFF TGTGCCAGCAGCCTACTATACAATGAGCAGTTCTTC
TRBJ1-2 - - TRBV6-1 CASSERWETQRYTF TGTGCCAGCAGTGAACGGTGGGAAACACAACGCTACACCTTC
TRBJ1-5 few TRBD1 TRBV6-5 CASSQTGAHQPQHF TGTGCCAGCAGCCAAACAGGGGCCCATCAGCCCCAGCATTTT
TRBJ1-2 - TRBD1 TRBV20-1 CSADLRDRVKGYTF TGCAGTGCAGATCTCCGGGACAGGGTTAAGGGCTACACCTTC
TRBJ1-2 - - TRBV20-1 CSASSAGANYGCTF TGCAGTGCTAGTTCGGCAGGGGCTAACTATGGCTGCACCTTC
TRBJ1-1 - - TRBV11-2 CASRQALNTEAFF TGTGCCAGCAGACAAGCACTGAACACTGAAGCTTTCTTT
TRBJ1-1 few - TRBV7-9 CASSLGGSYTEAFF TGTGCCAGCAGCTTGGGGGGCTCGTACACTGAAGCTTTCTTT
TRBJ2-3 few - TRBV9 CASSVSGATDTQYF TGTGCCAGCAGCGTATCAGGGGCCACAGATACGCAGTATTTT
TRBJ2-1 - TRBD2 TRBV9 CASSVPLAGGSYNEQFF TGTGCCAGCAGCGTGCCTTTAGCGGGAGGCTCCTACAATGAGCAGTTCTTC
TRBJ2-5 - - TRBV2 CASSENGVETQYF TGTGCCAGCAGTGAAAACGGGGTAGAGACCCAGTACTTC
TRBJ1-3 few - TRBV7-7 CASSLENGQRVSDTIYF TGTGCTAGCAGCTTAGAGAATGGACAGCGGGTTTCGGACACCATATATTTT
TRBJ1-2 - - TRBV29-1 CSVGLTEDGYTF TGCAGCGTGGGCCTGACAGAGGATGGCTACACCTTC
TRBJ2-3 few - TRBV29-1 CSVEPGSDTQYF TGCAGCGTTGAACCGGGGTCGGATACGCAGTATTTT
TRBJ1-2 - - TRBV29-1 CSGFAGGYGYTF TGCAGCGGCTTTGCGGGGGGCTATGGCTACACCTTC
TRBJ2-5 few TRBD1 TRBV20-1 CSAGDSQETQYF TGCAGTGCCGGGGACAGCCAAGAGACCCAGTACTTC
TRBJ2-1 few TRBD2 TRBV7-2 CASSLGPGLAVNEQFF TGTGCCAGCAGCTTAGGCCCGGGACTAGCGGTCAATGAGCAGTTCTTC
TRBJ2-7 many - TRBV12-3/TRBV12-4 CASSFGSYEQYF TGTGCCAGCAGTTTCGGGTCCTACGAGCAGTACTTC
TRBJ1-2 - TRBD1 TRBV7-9 CASSKHDRAYGYTF TGTGCCAGCAGCAAGCACGACAGGGCCTATGGCTACACCTTC
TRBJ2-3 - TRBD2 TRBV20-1 CSAAGLAGAADTQYF TGCAGTGCTGCCGGACTAGCGGGAGCCGCAGATACGCAGTATTTT
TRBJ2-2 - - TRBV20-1 CSARAGVAGELFF TGCAGTGCTAGAGCCGGGGTCGCCGGGGAGCTGTTTTTT
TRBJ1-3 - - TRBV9 CASSVVGNSGNTIYF TGTGCCAGCAGCGTAGTAGGGAACTCTGGAAACACCATATATTTT
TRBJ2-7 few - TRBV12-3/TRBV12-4 CASGFPGALYEQYF TGTGCCAGCGGCTTTCCCGGGGCCCTCTACGAGCAGTACTTC
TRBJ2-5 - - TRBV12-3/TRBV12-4 CASSFRRTRGETQYF TGTGCCAGCAGTTTTAGACGGACACGAGGGGAGACCCAGTACTTC
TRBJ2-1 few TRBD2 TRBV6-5 CASSPSGSLNEQFF TGTGCCAGCTCGCCTAGCGGGTCTCTGAATGAGCAGTTCTTC
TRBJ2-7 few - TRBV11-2 CASSFKGFYEQYF TGTGCCAGCAGCTTTAAGGGGTTCTACGAGCAGTACTTC
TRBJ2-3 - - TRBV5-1 CASSTRDRTDTQYF TGCGCCAGCAGCACCCGGGACCGCACAGATACGCAGTATTTT
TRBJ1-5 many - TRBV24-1 CATSDFPPDSNQPQHF TGTGCCACCAGTGATTTTCCACCCGATAGCAATCAGCCCCAGCATTTT